The 3 T cell receptor beta chains presented below share a single source sample, sequenced in a study of PD-1 blockade in classical Hodgkin lymphoma. After autologous stem cell transplantation all patients relapsed, and prior brentuximab vedotin exposure differed between cohorts. Profiled with immunoSEQ multiplex PCR; TCRdb holds only in-frame clones, not every one. Of about 18,000 clones detected, roughly 80% appear once; the ten largest clones hold about a quarter. Sequenced material: peripheral blood mononuclear cells (PBMCs), taken at baseline. These receptors came from a human donor with classical Hodgkin lymphoma.

Details on this clone: The identical CDR3 is also encoded by other nucleotide sequences in the sample. V usage is TRBV6-1 and J usage is TRBJ1-4; D gene uncertain. This CDR3 comprises 15 residues. Looked up from germline, CDR1 is MNHNS and CDR2 is SASEGT. V gave up 0 bases and J gave up 7 bases, with 12 bases separating them. The DNA for the CDR3 is TGTGCCAGCAGTGAAGCGCGGGGAGGTGTTGAAAAACTGTTTTTT. Translation: CASSEARGGVEKLFF.

The chain carries TRBV28 and TRBJ1-3, with D perhaps matching TRBD1 (6 bases). Germline CDR1 is MDHEN and CDR2 is SYDVKM. The CDR3 runs to 14 residues. V lost 8 bases and J lost 2, with 13 bases in between. The CDR3 protein is CASGSGGPGNTIYF. CDR3 bases: TGTGCCAGCGGTTCGGGGGGGCCTGGAAACACCATATATTTT.

The rearrangement links TRBV4-1 to TRBJ1-5; no firm D call. Germline-derived CDR1 and CDR2 are MGHRA and YSYEKL. V was pared by 0 bases and J by 7 bases, with 7 bases between. This CDR3 contains 13 residues. The CDR3 DNA reads TGCGCCAGCAGCCAAGATATCTGGCAGCCCCAGCATTTT. Its translation is CASSQDIWQPQHF.